This T cell receptor (beta chain) originates from a study of shared clonotypes between healthy human individuals. The wider study: Donor composition was a couple of women and three men, aged 18 to 49. Study-level results: Compared with memory subsets, naive subsets generally had larger estimated richness.

Points on this clone: Antigen specificity is unknown.

Repertoires were generated with immunoSEQ multiplex PCR, while TCRdb's copy carries only in-frame clones and drops some. The sample has approximately 2.5 million clones; roughly 93% are singletons. Everyone who donated was a Caucasian adult who lived in Nashville, Tennessee. From CD4+ cells came CD45RA+ naive and CD45RA-negative memory subsets. The TCR was taken from a man aged 18 to 29 in good health. Some clones in this sample may be carry-over from other donors' samples. The sample comprised naive CD4+ T cells from PBMCs. Described subset: CD45RA+ positively selected.

In nucleotides, the CDR3 is TGTGCCAGCAGTGACCCCGGGAGCAGGGGAGTTGTCGGGGAGCTGTTTTTT. The encoded protein is CASSDPGSRGVVGELFF. The chain is built from TRBV25-1 and TRBJ2-2; TRBD1 or TRBD2 may be the D gene (6 bases each). The CDR3 loop spans 17 amino acids. From germline, CDR1 is MGHDK and CDR2 SYGVNS. The V end lost 3 bases, the J end lost 7 bases, and 21 bases lay between the germline ends.